The clone carrying this TCR beta chain was detected many times. Its antigen remains unidentified. The sample originates from a study of T-cell memory formation after mild COVID-19. Study context: Clusters of TCRs were largely donor specific. Whole-study findings and limits: Pre-infection memory already had some responding clones, implying cross-reactive memory joined. CD4+ contracting clones were found mainly in CM and EM, and CD8+ ones in EMRA.

CDR3 length: 14 residues. V shed 2 bases and J 4 bases; nucleotides not matched to a gene: 4. CDR1 and CDR2 from the germline V gene are DFQATT and SNEGSKA (reference sequence). 5'RACE with constant-segment primers yielded barcoded, UMI-tagged TCR alpha and TCR beta cDNA libraries. TCRdb re-called the 5' RACE reads with MiXCR, one entry per CDR3 protein. The repertoire has 130,000 to 150,000 distinct CDR3 sequences, about 6% of them found once; the top ten carry about 1.9%. The sample comprised PBMCs or a T cell subset sorted from them (not recorded which). The genes are TRBV20-1 and TRBJ1-5, with 8 bases fitting TRBD1. This receptor was obtained from an adult woman who had mild COVID-19 (a few samples of this study predate the infection). Cell type and time point are not known. Written as DNA, the CDR3 is TGCAGTGCTAGATGGACAGGGTTAAATCAGCCCCAGCATTTT. Protein: CSARWTGLNQPQHF.